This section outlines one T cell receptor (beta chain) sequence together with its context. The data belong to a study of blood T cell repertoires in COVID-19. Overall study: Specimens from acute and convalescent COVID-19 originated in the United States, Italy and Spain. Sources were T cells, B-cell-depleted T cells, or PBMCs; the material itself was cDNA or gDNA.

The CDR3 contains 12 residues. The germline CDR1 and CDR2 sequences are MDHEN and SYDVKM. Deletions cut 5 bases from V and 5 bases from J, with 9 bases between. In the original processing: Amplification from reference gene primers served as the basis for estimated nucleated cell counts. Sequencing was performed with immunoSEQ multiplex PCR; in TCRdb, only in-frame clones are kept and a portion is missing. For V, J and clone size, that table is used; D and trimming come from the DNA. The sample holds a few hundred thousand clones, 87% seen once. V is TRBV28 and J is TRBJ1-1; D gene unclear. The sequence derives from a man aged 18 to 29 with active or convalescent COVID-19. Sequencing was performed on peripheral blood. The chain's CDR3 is CASSPRWTEAFF. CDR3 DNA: TGTGCCAGCAGTCCCAGGTGGACTGAAGCTTTCTTT.